This T cell receptor (beta chain) was documented in a study of OX40 agonist ivuxolimab in advanced cancers. About the study: Patients enrolled in dose escalation were diagnosed with hepatocellular carcinoma, melanoma, renal cell or head and neck cancer.

Per the germline V gene, CDR1 is SGHTA and CDR2 is FQGTGA. The junction had 12 bases not matched to a gene; V was cut back by 5 bases and J by 6 bases. The CDR3 is 16 amino acids. The table came from immunoSEQ multiplex PCR; TCRdb's copy has only in-frame clones and leaves some out. This sample has around 65,000 clones, with 85% to 90% found just once. Here the sequenced sample was CD4+ or CD8+ T cells sorted from blood, taken in a trial of the OX40 agonist ivuxolimab. The receptor comes from an adult with an advanced solid tumor such as melanoma, head and neck, liver or kidney cancer. The rearrangement joins TRBV7-3 to TRBJ2-2; TRBD2 matches 7 bases. In nucleotides, the CDR3 is TGTGCCAGCAGCCCCGGGCTCGGCGGGAGAGCCGGGGAGCTGTTTTTT. It specifies CASSPGLGGRAGELFF.